Following are 29 T cell receptor beta chains from one sample sequenced in a study of blood T cell repertoires in COVID-19. Assay used: immunoSEQ multiplex PCR; TCRdb lists only in-frame clones, some missing. The data contain 35,000 to 50,000 clones, approximately 80% of them singletons. The sample consisted of peripheral blood. These receptors were obtained from a man aged 55 to 69 in a cohort sampled during active COVID-19.

The gene calls are TRBV9 and TRBJ2-3; 9 bases fit TRBD2. There are 16 residues in the CDR3. From germline, CDR1 is SGDLS and CDR2 YYNGEE. V shed 3 bases, J shed 2 bases, and the junction held 7 bases outside the gene matches. In DNA, the CDR3 is TGTGCCAGCAGCGAAGCGCTAGCGGGGACCACAGATACGCAGTATTTT. Translation gives CASSEALAGTTDTQYF. The full variable domain, its missing parts supplied by reference TRBV9 and TRBJ2-3, is DSGVTQTPKHLITATGQRVTLRCSPRSGDLSVYWYQQSLDQGLQFLIQYYNGEERAKGNILERFSAQQFPDLHSELNLSSLELGDSALYFCASSEALAGTTDTQYFGPGTRLTVL.

This sequence joins TRBV28 and TRBJ1-2; D unclear. The CDR3 length is 13 residues. V was shortened by 6 bases and J by 1 base, with 9 bases between the two germline ends. CDR1 is MDHEN and CDR2 is SYDVKM in the germline V gene. CDR3 nucleotides: TGTGCCAGCAGAGTAGCGGTTAACTATGGCTACACCTTC. This codes for CASRVAVNYGYTF.

The gene calls are TRBV5-6 and TRBJ1-2; 8 bases are shared with TRBD1. Germline values: CDR1 SGHDT, CDR2 YYEEEE. The CDR3 has 12 amino acids. Trimming removed 4 bases from V and 8 bases from J; junction bases left unmatched: 4. The CDR3 DNA reads as TGTGCCAGCAGCCAGGGGGCGTCGGGCTACACCTTC. It codes for CASSQGASGYTF.

V and J are TRBV2 and TRBJ2-7; TRBD2 might be the D (5 bases). V shed 6 bases and J shed 5 bases, with 11 bases lying between them. The CDR3 runs 12 residues. Germline values: CDR1 SNHLY, CDR2 FYNNEI. The chain's CDR3 is CASREGPNEQYF. The CDR3 DNA reads TGTGCCAGCAGAGAGGGCCCCAACGAGCAGTACTTC.

The chain combines TRBV3-1 (or the pseudogene TRBV3-2) with TRBJ2-5; TRBD2 aligns across 7 bases. The CDR3 length is 13 residues. CDR1 and CDR2 (germline): LGHDT, YNNKEL (reference sequence). V lost 4 bases and J lost 5; bases outside the gene matches: 4. This CDR3 reads CASSRMTSETQYF. The CDR3 nucleotides read TGTGCCAGCAGCCGTATGACTAGCGAGACCCAGTACTTC.

The chain links TRBV18 to TRBJ2-1, with unresolved D. Germline assignment: CDR1 KGHSH and CDR2 LQKENI. V shed 0 bases and J shed 2 bases, with 8 bases lying between them. This CDR3 spans 15 amino acids. CDR3 sequence: CASSPPSAAYNEQFF. The CDR3 DNA sequence: TGTGCCAGCTCACCACCAAGCGCCGCCTACAATGAGCAGTTCTTC.

The rearrangement uses TRBV18 and TRBJ2-2; 7 positions agree with TRBD1. The CDR3 totals 16 residues. The trim removed 0 bases at V and 4 bases at J, leaving 5 bases unmatched. The germline V gene has CDR1 KGHSH and CDR2 LQKENI. CDR3 in amino acids: CASSPPGTATTGELFF. CDR3 DNA: TGTGCCAGCTCACCACCGGGGACAGCGACCACCGGGGAGCTGTTTTTT.

The V call is TRBV27, the J call TRBJ2-3, with D possibly matching TRBD2 (5 bases). Germline V CDR1 and CDR2: MNHEY, SMNVEV (reference sequence). The CDR3 loop spans 12 amino acids. V lost 8 bases and J 11 bases, leaving 17 bases between the germline ends. CDR3 nucleotide sequence: TGTGCCAGCGGACTCCCGCGTGGTGTGCAGTATTTT. It translates to CASGLPRGVQYF.

This clone has more than one count but fewer than ten. The chain has TRBV3-1 (or the pseudogene TRBV3-2) and TRBJ1-1; D may be TRBD1 (5 bases). The CDR3 covers 15 residues. Trimming took off 3 bases at V and 5 bases at J, with 16 bases between the two ends. Germline CDR1 reads LGHDT; CDR2 reads YNNKEL (reference sequence). CDR3 in DNA: TGTGCCAGCAGCCAGTATCGGAGGGGACGAACTGAAGCTTTCTTT. Amino acid sequence: CASSQYRRGRTEAFF.

This clone was counted only a few times. The V and J genes are TRBV3-1 (or the pseudogene TRBV3-2) and TRBJ1-4; no reliable D call. This CDR3 has 14 amino acids. Per germline, CDR1 LGHDT and CDR2 YNNKEL (reference sequence). V gave up 4 bases and J gave up 8 bases, with 14 bases separating them. Written as DNA, the CDR3 is TGTGCCAGCAGCCTTACGACATACCGGGAAAAACTGTTTTTT. It codes for CASSLTTYREKLFF.

The J gene is TRBJ2-1, the V gene TRBV12-3 or TRBV12-4; 10 bases line up with TRBD2. The CDR3 runs to 12 residues. With V trimmed by 6 bases and J by 14 bases, 7 bases remained unmatched. DNA of the CDR3: TGTGCCAGCAGCCACGGGGGACTAGCGAAGTTCTTC. Translating gives CASSHGGLAKFF.

The rearrangement links TRBV19 to TRBJ2-5; 7 bases are a match to TRBD2. The CDR3 loop spans 12 amino acids. CDR1 is LNHDA and CDR2 is SQIVND in the germline V gene (reference sequence). V was clipped by 5 bases and J by 5 bases; unmatched bases: 2. CDR3 nucleotide sequence: TGTGCCAGTAGTCCCGGGAGGGAGACCCAGTACTTC. Its translation: CASSPGRETQYF.

V is TRBV6-5 and J is TRBJ2-1, with D perhaps matching TRBD2 (7 bases). The CDR3 has 16 residues. V lost 0 bases, J lost 1 base, and 10 bases lay in between. Germline V gene lookup returns CDR1 MNHEY and CDR2 SVGAGI. CDR3 in amino acids: CASSYSGGGSYNEQFF. DNA of the CDR3: TGTGCCAGCAGTTACTCGGGAGGGGGTTCCTACAATGAGCAGTTCTTC.

The chain has TRBV14 and TRBJ1-1; D is unclear. CDR1 is SGHDN, CDR2 FVKESK, per germline. The V gene lost 5 bases and the J gene lost 5 bases, with 9 bases spanning the gap. The CDR3 is 12 amino acids. Here the CDR3 reads CASSARGTEAFF. CDR3 sequence (DNA): TGTGCCAGCAGCGCCCGAGGGACTGAAGCTTTCTTT.

The chain employs TRBV6-1 and TRBJ1-1; D is possibly TRBD1 (5 bases). Trimming cost V 3 bases and J 0 bases, with 14 bases left between them. The CDR3 loop spans 16 amino acids. The germline CDR1 and CDR2 sequences are MNHNS and SASEGT. This chain's CDR3 is CASSEPISRVNTEAFF. Here the CDR3 DNA reads TGTGCCAGCAGTGAGCCAATATCCAGGGTGAACACTGAAGCTTTCTTT.

The gene calls are TRBV15 and TRBJ2-3; 13 bases align to TRBD2. The CDR3 loop spans 19 amino acids. CDR1 and CDR2 from the germline V gene are LNHNV and YYDKDF (reference sequence). V was pared by 1 base and J by 1 base, with 8 bases of the junction left unmatched. CDR3 in amino acids: CATSRGTSGSKARTDTQYF. Here the CDR3 DNA reads TGTGCCACCAGCAGAGGGACTAGCGGGAGCAAAGCCCGCACAGATACGCAGTATTTT.

In its sample, this clone was seen once. The rearrangement links TRBV10-3 to TRBJ1-1, with unresolved D. CDR3 size: 13 residues. The germline V gene has CDR1 ENHRY and CDR2 SYGVKD. Trimming removed 6 bases at V and 10 bases at J, with 18 bases between. The CDR3 nucleotides are TGTGCCATCAGACAGTCCGAGAACCCACGAGCTTTCTTT. Its translation: CAIRQSENPRAFF.

The chain combines TRBV29-1 with TRBJ2-7; 11 positions agree with TRBD2. Unmatched junction bases numbered 4, after V lost 8 bases and J lost 1 base. Per germline, CDR1 SQVTM and CDR2 ANQGSEA. The length of the CDR3 is 13 residues. CDR3 region: CSCLAGGSYEQYF. The CDR3 bases are TGCAGCTGTCTAGCGGGGGGATCCTACGAGCAGTACTTC.

This clone has only a few counts. V and J are TRBV29-1 and TRBJ2-1; 8 bases agree with TRBD2. This CDR3 spans 16 amino acids. Germline V lookup: CDR1 SQVTM, CDR2 ANQGSEA. J gave up 2 bases and V 1 base, and 7 bases lay outside the gene matches. CDR3 residues: CSVEGQAGGTYNEQFF. In DNA form, the CDR3 reads TGCAGCGTTGAAGGTCAGGCGGGAGGAACCTACAATGAGCAGTTCTTC.

This chain uses TRBV6-5 with TRBJ1-6, with TRBD1 matching 7 bases. Trimming took 6 bases from V and 9 from J; bases not matched to a gene: 11. This CDR3 comprises 15 residues. Germline V gives CDR1 MNHEY, CDR2 SVGAGI. The CDR3 DNA sequence: TGTGCCAGCAGACCCGACAGGGCTCTAGGTTCACCCCTCCACTTT. Translating it yields CASRPDRALGSPLHF.

This chain joins TRBV5-1 and TRBJ2-2; a weak D match, TRBD2 (5 bases). V was pared by 1 base and J by 1 base, with 11 bases between. The V gene's germline CDR1 is SGHRS and CDR2 YFSETQ. This CDR3 has 16 residues. CDR3 loop: CASSLNWAGNTGELFF. In DNA form, the CDR3 reads TGCGCCAGCAGCTTGAACTGGGCGGGGAACACCGGGGAGCTGTTTTTT.

This rearrangement joins TRBV5-4 to TRBJ2-2; 12 nucleotides agree with TRBD1. V lost 2 bases to trimming and J lost 7 bases; unmatched junction nucleotides: 6. Per the germline V gene, CDR1 is SGHNT and CDR2 is YYREEE (reference sequence). The CDR3 covers 16 residues. Here the CDR3 DNA reads TGTGCCAGCAGCTTTGGGGGACAGGGGGCTAACGGGGAGCTGTTTTTT. It specifies CASSFGGQGANGELFF.

The chain carries TRBV2 and TRBJ2-2, with 7 bases fitting TRBD1. Germline assignment: CDR1 SNHLY and CDR2 FYNNEI. The CDR3 contains 14 residues. V lost 6 bases, J lost 0 bases, and 1 base stayed unmatched. This CDR3 is CASRGTANTGELFF. The CDR3 DNA reads TGTGCCAGCAGGGGGACAGCGAACACCGGGGAGCTGTTTTTT.

The V call is TRBV5-4, the J call TRBJ2-3; 9 nucleotides match TRBD2. Germline trimming cut 5 bases from V and 2 bases from J; bases unmatched to any gene: 9. CDR1 and CDR2 (germline): SGHNT, YYREEE (reference sequence). CDR3 length: 16 amino acids. CDR3 residues: CASSRLAGVYTDTQYF. CDR3 coding DNA: TGTGCCAGCAGTAGGTTAGCGGGGGTGTACACAGATACGCAGTATTTT.

This clone was recorded a few times. Other DNA sequences from this sample encode an identical CDR3 as well. The CDR3 sequence: CASSGTGSYGYTF. The CDR3 nucleotides are TGCGCCAGCAGCGGAACAGGATCCTATGGCTACACCTTC. The chain employs TRBV5-1 and TRBJ1-2; D possibly corresponds to TRBD1 (5 bases). The ends were cut back, 4 bases at V and 4 bases at J, with 11 bases in the middle. The CDR3 extends over 13 amino acids. Germline values: CDR1 SGHRS, CDR2 YFSETQ.

The genes are TRBV5-4 and TRBJ2-5; 16 bases line up with TRBD2. In germline, CDR1 is SGHNT, CDR2 YYREEE (reference sequence). Unmatched junction bases numbered 2, after V lost 4 bases and J lost 2 bases. The CDR3 spans 16 residues. In DNA, the CDR3 is TGTGCCAGCAGCCTGGGACTAGCGGGGGGGCAAGAGACCCAGTACTTC. This codes for CASSLGLAGGQETQYF.

This rearrangement joins TRBV28 to TRBJ2-5; 7 bases align to TRBD1. CDR3 length equals 16 residues. V dropped 5 bases and J dropped 2; count of bases not matched to a gene: 11. CDR1 is MDHEN, CDR2 SYDVKM, per germline. This CDR3 is CASSLKGRGYQETQYF. The CDR3, as DNA: TGTGCCAGCAGTCTAAAGGGCAGGGGGTATCAAGAGACCCAGTACTTC.

In its sample, this clone was seen a few times. The V gene is TRBV5-5, the J gene TRBJ1-1; D unclear. Germline-derived CDR1 and CDR2 are SGHKS and YYEKEE (reference sequence). V was cut by 5 bases and J by 0 bases, with 8 bases left in between. CDR3 size: 13 residues. CDR3 residues: CASRGGLNTEAFF. The CDR3 DNA is TGTGCCAGCAGGGGAGGGTTGAACACTGAAGCTTTCTTT.

The rearrangement links TRBV10-3 to TRBJ2-4; D is perhaps TRBD2 (5 bases). The ends were cut back, 3 bases at V and 3 bases at J, with 6 bases in the middle. There are 13 residues in the CDR3. CDR1 is ENHRY, CDR2 SYGVKD, per germline. Written as DNA, the CDR3 is TGTGCCATCAGTGATCGGGGCAAAAACATTCAGTACTTC. Amino acids: CAISDRGKNIQYF.